One and the same sample provided the 8 T cell receptor beta chains below, sequenced in a study of graft-versus-host responses after intestinal transplantation. Some clones are missing from TCRdb's copy, which holds only in-frame ones; the method was immunoSEQ multiplex PCR. The sample carries tens of thousands of clones, around 93% recorded once. Their target antigens are unknown. Sequenced here: unstimulated CD4+ T cells sorted from spleen or lymph node cells, sampled before transplant. Receptors originate from a human donor who was the organ donor for an intestinal transplant.

The chain links TRBV15 to TRBJ2-3, with a possible D match to TRBD1 (6 bases). The CDR3 spans 18 residues. V was pared by 0 bases and J by 6 bases, with 22 bases between. Germline values: CDR1 LNHNV, CDR2 YYDKDF (reference sequence). The CDR3 coding sequence is TGTGCCACCAGCAGAGATAGGGACACCCTTATAATCAGGGATACGCAGTATTTT. Protein: CATSRDRDTLIIRDTQYF.

The chain combines TRBV11-3 with TRBJ2-7; possibly TRBD2 for D (6 bases). V was pared by 8 bases and J by 2 bases, with 10 bases between. Germline-derived CDR1 and CDR2 are SGHNT and YENEEA. The CDR3 contains 12 residues. The CDR3 region is CASGRLPYEQYF. The CDR3 region has the DNA TGTGCCAGCGGGAGGTTGCCCTACGAGCAGTACTTC.

The chain recombines TRBV29-1 with TRBJ1-1, with TRBD1 identical over 9 bases. The ends lost 7 bases at V and 3 bases at J; junction bases unmatched: 6. Germline V gene lookup returns CDR1 SQVTM and CDR2 ANQGSEA. There are 13 residues in the CDR3. CDR3 bases: TGCAGCGGCCGGGGACAGGGTGACACTGAAGCTTTCTTT. It encodes CSGRGQGDTEAFF.

The sample holds a few counts of this clone. The chain links TRBV5-1 to TRBJ2-2; TRBD2 aligns across 11 bases. With 0 bases clipped from V and 8 bases from J, the junction kept 0 bases outside the gene matches. CDR3 length: 14 amino acids. Germline lookup yields CDR1 SGHRS and CDR2 YFSETQ. The CDR3 DNA sequence: TGCGCCAGCAGCTTGGGACTAGCGGGAGGGGAGCTGTTTTTT. Protein product: CASSLGLAGGELFF.

J is TRBJ2-7 and V is TRBV30; 7 nucleotides align to TRBD1. The germline gives CDR1 GTSNPN, CDR2 SVGIG (reference sequence). CDR3 length equals 13 residues. After removal of 4 bases from V and 2 bases from J, the junction contained 5 bases not matched to a gene. CDR3 region: CAWTSGTAYEQYF. In nucleotides, the CDR3 is TGTGCCTGGACGTCCGGGACAGCCTACGAGCAGTACTTC.

Comment on this clone: The sample carries other DNA sequences with the same CDR3. V and J are TRBV5-4 and TRBJ2-5, with 12 positions matching TRBD2. The CDR3 is made up of 16 amino acids. The J segment lost 3 bases and the V segment lost 2 bases, leaving 5 bases of the junction unmatched. Germline values: CDR1 SGHNT, CDR2 YYREEE (reference sequence). The CDR3 protein is CASSFTRTSGKETQYF. CDR3 bases: TGTGCCAGCAGCTTTACCCGGACTAGCGGGAAAGAGACCCAGTACTTC.

This sequence joins TRBV7-9 and TRBJ2-3, with D tentatively TRBD2 (5 bases). This CDR3 is 13 amino acids long. V was shortened by 5 bases and J by 2 bases, with 8 bases between the two germline ends. Looked up from germline, CDR1 is SEHNR and CDR2 is FQNEAQ (reference sequence). Written as DNA, the CDR3 is TGTGCCAGCAGCATGGGAGTCACAGATACGCAGTATTTT. Protein product: CASSMGVTDTQYF. Using reference TRBV7-9 and TRBJ2-3 for the parts outside the CDR3, the full variable domain is DTGVSQNPRHKITKRGQNVTFRCDPISEHNRLYWYRQTLGQGPEFLTYFQNEAQLEKSRLLSDRFSAERPKGSFSTLEIQRTEQGDSAMYLCASSMGVTDTQYFGPGTRLTVL.

The chain uses TRBV7-2 and TRBJ2-6, with 11 bases fitting TRBD1. V gave up 0 bases and J gave up 2 bases; unmatched junction bases: 3. This CDR3 is 18 amino acids long. Germline values: CDR1 SGHTA, CDR2 FQGNSA. CDR3 bases: TGTGCCAGCAGCTTAGCGCAGGGACAGGGGGCTGGGGCCAACGTCCTGACTTTC. Protein: CASSLAQGQGAGANVLTF.